A selection of T cell receptor beta chains follows, all from one sample in a study of T cell changes during pregnancy in multiple sclerosis. TCRdb's copy holds only in-frame clones and misses some; the assay was immunoSEQ multiplex PCR. The table records 50,000 or so clones, around 92% of them present only once. The sequenced sample was CD4+ T cells from peripheral blood mononuclear cells, obtained after pregnancy. The receptors here all came from a female donor with multiple sclerosis, enrolled in a pregnancy study. CDR3s include the opening cysteine and the closing phenylalanine or tryptophan. A D gene is named only where the DNA matches it firmly. Rows give clone size only sometimes, using once, few, many, or a class for an expanded clone.

v_call	d_call	j_call	clone_size	cdr3_nt	cdr3_aa
TRBV29-1	TRBD1	TRBJ2-1	once	TGCAGCGTCTACAGGGGCTATGAGCAGTTCTTC	CSVYRGYEQFF
TRBV18	TRBD1	TRBJ1-1	-	TGTGCCAGCTCACCTCTGGGGACAGGACGAACTGAAGCTTTCTTT	CASSPLGTGRTEAFF
TRBV7-9	TRBD2	TRBJ2-3	-	TGTGCCAGCAGTTGGGGGGGGGCAGATACGCAGTATTTT	CASSWGGADTQYF
TRBV6-5	TRBD2	TRBJ2-3	-	TGTGCCAGCAGCCGCGCGGGAGATCGCACAGATACGCAGTATTTT	CASSRAGDRTDTQYF
TRBV15	-	TRBJ1-2	-	TGTGCCACCAGCAGGAGGGGGTTTATCTATGGCTACACCTTC	CATSRRGFIYGYTF
TRBV6-1	TRBD1	TRBJ2-1	-	TGTGCCAGCAGGATGGACAGGGAAGTAAATGAGCAGTTCTTC	CASRMDREVNEQFF
TRBV6-4	TRBD1	TRBJ1-1	-	TGTGCCAGCAGGCTCGACAGGGGTAGTGCTGAAGCTTTCTTT	CASRLDRGSAEAFF
TRBV18	-	TRBJ1-1	-	TGTGCCAGCTCACCAGCAGGTCGGACTGAAGCTTTCTTT	CASSPAGRTEAFF
TRBV9	-	TRBJ1-1	few	TGTGCCAGCAGCACGGGTGGACAGTATCCCGAAGCTTTCTTT	CASSTGGQYPEAFF
TRBV5-1	-	TRBJ2-3	-	TGCGCCAGCGGGAATAGCGGATCCATCACAGATACGCAGTATTTT	CASGNSGSITDTQYF
TRBV28	-	TRBJ2-5	-	TGTGCCAGCAGTCGGGGGGCAGCACTAAGTCAAGAGACCCAGTACTTC	CASSRGAALSQETQYF
TRBV7-2	TRBD2	TRBJ2-7	-	TGTGCCAGCAGCTTAGCTGGGGCGGGAGGGGGCTACGAGCAGTACTTC	CASSLAGAGGGYEQYF
TRBV12-2	-	TRBJ2-5	-	TGTGCAAGTCGCTTAGAAGCTAACCAAGAGACCCAGTACTTC	CASRLEANQETQYF
TRBV6-1	TRBD1	TRBJ1-5	-	TGTGCCAGCAGTGCCTGGACAGGGAAGGGGAATCAGCCCCAGCATTTT	CASSAWTGKGNQPQHF
TRBV25-1	-	TRBJ2-5	-	TGTGCCAGCAGTGACTCGGACGGGAGACATCAAGAGACCCAGTACTTC	CASSDSDGRHQETQYF
TRBV2	-	TRBJ2-7	-	TGTGCCAGCAGAGGCGACGGGTACGAGCAGTACTTC	CASRGDGYEQYF
TRBV14	-	TRBJ1-3	once	TGTGCCAGCAGCCAAGAGGCAGCGGCGTCTACCATATATTTT	CASSQEAAASTIYF
TRBV5-1	TRBD1	TRBJ1-1	-	TGCGCCAGCAGAGTCCTAGGAACCTCGACAGGGAGCGGTCGAGCTTTCTTT	CASRVLGTSTGSGRAFF
TRBV7-2	-	TRBJ2-1	-	TGTGCCAGCAGCTTAATTCGCAATGAGCAGTTCTTC	CASSLIRNEQFF
TRBV19	TRBD2	TRBJ2-3	-	TGTGCCAGTAGCATTGCTTCGTTAGCGGGCATCACAGATACGCAGTATTTT	CASSIASLAGITDTQYF
TRBV7-3	-	TRBJ1-1	-	TGTGCCAGCAGCTTTCAAGGGGACACTGAAGCTTTCTTT	CASSFQGDTEAFF
TRBV29-1	TRBD1	TRBJ2-5	-	TGCAGCGCACAGGGGGCGAAGACCCAGTACTTC	CSAQGAKTQYF
TRBV4-3	TRBD1	TRBJ1-1	-	TGCGCCAGCAGCCACTCAGGACAGGTAAGGACTGAAGCTTTCTTT	CASSHSGQVRTEAFF
TRBV7-2	TRBD2	TRBJ2-7	-	TGTGCCAGCAGCTTAGGAGGGACTAGCGGGATTGCCTACGAGCAGTACTTC	CASSLGGTSGIAYEQYF
TRBV19	TRBD2	TRBJ2-7	-	TGTGCCAGTAGTTCGGCTAGCGGGAGCTCCTACGAGCAGTACTTC	CASSSASGSSYEQYF